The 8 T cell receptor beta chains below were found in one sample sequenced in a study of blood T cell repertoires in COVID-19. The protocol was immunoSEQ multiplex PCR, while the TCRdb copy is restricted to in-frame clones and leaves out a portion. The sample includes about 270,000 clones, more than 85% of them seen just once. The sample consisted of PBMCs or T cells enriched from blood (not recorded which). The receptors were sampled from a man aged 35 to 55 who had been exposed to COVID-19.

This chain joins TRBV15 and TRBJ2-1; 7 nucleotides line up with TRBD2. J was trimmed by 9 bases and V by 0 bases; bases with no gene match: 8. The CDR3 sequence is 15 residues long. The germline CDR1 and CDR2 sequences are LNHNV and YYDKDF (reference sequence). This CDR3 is CATSRDGLVAGEQFF. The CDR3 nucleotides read TGTGCCACCAGCAGAGATGGACTAGTGGCCGGTGAGCAGTTCTTC. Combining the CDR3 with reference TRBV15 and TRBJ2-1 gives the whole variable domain DAMVIQNPRYQVTQFGKPVTLSCSQTLNHNVMYWYQQKSSQAPKLLFHYYDKDFNNEADTPDNFQSRRPNTSFCFLDIRSPGLGDTAMYLCATSRDGLVAGEQFFGPGTRLTVL.

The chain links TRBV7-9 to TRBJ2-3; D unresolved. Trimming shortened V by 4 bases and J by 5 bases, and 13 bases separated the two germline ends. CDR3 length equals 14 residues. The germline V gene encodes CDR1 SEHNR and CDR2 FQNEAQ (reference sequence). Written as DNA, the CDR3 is TGTGCCAGCAGCTCGATAGGAGTAGGAGATACGCAGTATTTT. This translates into CASSSIGVGDTQYF.

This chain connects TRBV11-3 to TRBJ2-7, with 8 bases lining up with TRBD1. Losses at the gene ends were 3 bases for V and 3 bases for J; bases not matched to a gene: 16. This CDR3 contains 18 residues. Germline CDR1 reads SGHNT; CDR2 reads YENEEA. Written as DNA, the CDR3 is TGTGCCAGCAGCTTTAGACCCTGGGACAGGCTTATGATCTACGAGCAGTACTTC. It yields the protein CASSFRPWDRLMIYEQYF.

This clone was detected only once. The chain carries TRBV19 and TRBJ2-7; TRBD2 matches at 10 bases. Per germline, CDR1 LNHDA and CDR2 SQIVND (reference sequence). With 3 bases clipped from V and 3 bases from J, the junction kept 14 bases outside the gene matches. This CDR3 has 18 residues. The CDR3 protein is CASSMGLAGDSILYEQYF. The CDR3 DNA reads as TGTGCCAGTAGTATGGGGCTAGCGGGAGATTCTATACTCTACGAGCAGTACTTC.

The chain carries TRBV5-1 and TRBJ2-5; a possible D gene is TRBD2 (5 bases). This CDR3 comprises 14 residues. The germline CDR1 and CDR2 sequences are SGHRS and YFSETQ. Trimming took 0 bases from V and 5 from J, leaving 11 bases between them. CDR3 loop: CASSLERVQETQYF. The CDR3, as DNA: TGCGCCAGCAGCTTGGAGAGGGTACAGGAGACCCAGTACTTC.

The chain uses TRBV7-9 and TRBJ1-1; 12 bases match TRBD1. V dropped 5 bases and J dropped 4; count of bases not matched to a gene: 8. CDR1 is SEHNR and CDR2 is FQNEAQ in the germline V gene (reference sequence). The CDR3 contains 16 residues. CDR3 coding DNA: TGTGCCAGCAGCCTGGGACAGGGGGCCGTAGGCACTGAAGCTTTCTTT. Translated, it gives CASSLGQGAVGTEAFF.

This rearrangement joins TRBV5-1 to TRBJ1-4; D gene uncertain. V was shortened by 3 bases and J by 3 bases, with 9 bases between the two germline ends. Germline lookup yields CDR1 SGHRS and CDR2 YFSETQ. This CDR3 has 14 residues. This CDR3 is CASSSPPANEKLFF. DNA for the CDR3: TGCGCCAGCAGCTCACCCCCGGCTAATGAAAAACTGTTTTTT.

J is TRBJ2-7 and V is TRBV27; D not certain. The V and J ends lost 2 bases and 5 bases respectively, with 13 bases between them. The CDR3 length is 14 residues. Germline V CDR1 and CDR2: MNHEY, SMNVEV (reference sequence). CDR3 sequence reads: CASSLIQNPHEQYF. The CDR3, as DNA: TGTGCCAGCAGTTTAATCCAGAATCCCCACGAGCAGTACTTC.